The 12 T cell receptor beta chains below all came from one sample that was sequenced in a study of blood T cell repertoires in COVID-19. Sequencing used immunoSEQ multiplex PCR; TCRdb keeps in-frame clones, though not all of them. The sample has 24,000 or so clones, around 87% seen once. The material sequenced was peripheral blood. Receptor source: a human donor in a cohort sampled during active COVID-19. The donor label of this sample is uncertain.

Here the CDR3 reads CASSQDPAIDRGQETQYF. In nucleotides, the CDR3 is TGCGCCAGCAGCCAAGATCCAGCTATAGACAGGGGTCAAGAGACCCAGTACTTC. This sequence joins TRBV4-1 and TRBJ2-5; 8 positions agree with TRBD1. CDR1 and CDR2 (germline): MGHRA, YSYEKL. Trimming took 0 bases from V and 2 from J; bases not matched to a gene: 11. There are 18 residues in the CDR3.

Sample share makes this clone medium-sized (0.01 to 0.1%). V gene TRBV5-1 combines with J gene TRBJ1-6, with TRBD1 matching over 9 bases. The CDR3 runs 14 residues. The junction had 6 bases not matched to a gene; V was cut back by 4 bases and J by 10 bases. Germline assignment: CDR1 SGHRS and CDR2 YFSETQ. The CDR3: CASSRTGEGSPLHF. The CDR3 bases are TGCGCCAGCAGCCGGACAGGGGAAGGATCACCCCTCCACTTT.

The genes are TRBV30 and TRBJ2-7; D unresolved. V shed 4 bases and J shed 2 bases, with 6 bases lying between them. The V gene's germline CDR1 is GTSNPN and CDR2 SVGIG (reference sequence). The CDR3 consists of 11 residues. The CDR3 DNA sequence: TGTGCCTGGACCGTTACCTACGAGCAGTACTTC. Encoded protein: CAWTVTYEQYF.

This rearrangement joins TRBV13 to TRBJ2-7; D uncertain. This CDR3 has 12 residues. The germline V gene encodes CDR1 PRHDT and CDR2 FYEKMQ (reference sequence). V shed 2 bases and J shed 4 bases, with 6 bases lying between them. As DNA, the CDR3 is TGTGCCAGCAGCTTATCAGGATACGAGCAGTACTTC. Its protein product is CASSLSGYEQYF.

A single count supports this clone. This chain connects TRBV28 to TRBJ2-7, with 11 positions matching TRBD1. The ends lost 5 bases at V and 1 base at J; junction bases unmatched: 4. The CDR3 contains 15 residues. The germline V gene encodes CDR1 MDHEN and CDR2 SYDVKM. Here the CDR3 DNA reads TGTGCCAGCAGTCTCGGGACAGGGGGTTCCTACGAGCAGTACTTC. Its translation: CASSLGTGGSYEQYF.

The genes are TRBV4-2 and TRBJ1-5; the D is unclear. The CDR3 runs 15 residues. Trimming took off 3 bases at V and 7 bases at J, with 16 bases between the two ends. Germline values: CDR1 LGHNA, CDR2 YNFKEQ. The CDR3 region is CASSHGKGNLQPQHF. In DNA form, the CDR3 reads TGTGCCAGCAGCCACGGGAAAGGTAACTTACAGCCCCAGCATTTT.

The V gene is TRBV3-1 (or the pseudogene TRBV3-2), the J gene TRBJ2-1; TRBD2 agrees at 7 bases. Germline trimming cut 0 bases from V and 0 bases from J; bases unmatched to any gene: 5. CDR1 and CDR2 (germline): LGHDT, YNNKEL (reference sequence). CDR3 size: 17 residues. CDR3: CASSQDRGVSSYNEQFF. CDR3 coding DNA: TGTGCCAGCAGCCAAGATCGGGGGGTTAGCTCCTACAATGAGCAGTTCTTC.

This clone was found once. The chain combines TRBV19 with TRBJ2-5; possible D gene TRBD1, 6 bases. V was clipped by 0 bases and J by 4 bases, with 6 bases between them. The CDR3 sequence is 13 residues long. Germline values: CDR1 LNHDA, CDR2 SQIVND (reference sequence). CDR3 in amino acids: CASSIDRGETQYF. The DNA of the CDR3 is TGTGCCAGTAGTATAGACAGGGGAGAGACCCAGTACTTC.

The sample holds one count of this clone. The V and J genes are TRBV6-1 and TRBJ1-3; maybe TRBD1 (6 bases). The length of the CDR3 is 15 residues. Germline V CDR1 and CDR2: MNHNS, SASEGT. Trimming removed 2 bases from V and 8 bases from J, with 16 bases in between. CDR3 sequence: CASSERRQAKDTIYF. CDR3 coding DNA: TGTGCCAGCAGTGAAAGAAGACAGGCTAAAGACACCATATATTTT.

CDR3 coding DNA: TGTGCCAGCAGTCTCAGGGGGCTCGGAAACACCATATATTTT. Its translation: CASSLRGLGNTIYF. The chain employs TRBV27 and TRBJ1-3; 8 positions agree with TRBD1. The CDR3 has 14 amino acids. Germline loops: CDR1 MNHEY, CDR2 SMNVEV (reference sequence). Losses at the gene ends were 5 bases for V and 4 bases for J; bases not matched to a gene: 4.

J is TRBJ1-2 and V is TRBV4-1; the D gene is possibly TRBD1 (5 bases). This CDR3 has 15 amino acids. V gave up 0 bases and J gave up 8 bases, with 16 bases separating them. Germline assignment: CDR1 MGHRA and CDR2 YSYEKL. The chain's CDR3 is CASSQDFGGSWGYTF. The CDR3, as DNA: TGCGCCAGCAGCCAAGATTTTGGGGGGAGTTGGGGCTACACCTTC.

The chain links TRBV5-1 to TRBJ2-3, with 12 bases fitting TRBD2. Unmatched junction bases numbered 3, after V lost 2 bases and J lost 2 bases. The CDR3 length is 16 residues. The V gene's germline CDR1 is SGHRS and CDR2 YFSETQ. CDR3 residues: CASSLGLAGYTDTQYF. CDR3 nucleotides: TGCGCCAGCAGCTTAGGACTAGCGGGGTACACAGATACGCAGTATTTT.